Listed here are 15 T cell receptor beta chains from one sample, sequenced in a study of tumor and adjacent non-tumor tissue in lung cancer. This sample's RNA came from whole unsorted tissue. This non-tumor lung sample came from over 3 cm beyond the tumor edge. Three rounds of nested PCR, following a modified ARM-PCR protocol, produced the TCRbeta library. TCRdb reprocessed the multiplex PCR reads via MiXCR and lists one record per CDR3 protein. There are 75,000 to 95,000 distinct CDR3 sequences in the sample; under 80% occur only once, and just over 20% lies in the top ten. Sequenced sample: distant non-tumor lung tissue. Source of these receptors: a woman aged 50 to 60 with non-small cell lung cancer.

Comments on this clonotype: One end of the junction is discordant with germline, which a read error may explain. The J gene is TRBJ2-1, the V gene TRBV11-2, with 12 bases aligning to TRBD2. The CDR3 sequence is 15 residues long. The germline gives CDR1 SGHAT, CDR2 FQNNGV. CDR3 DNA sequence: TGTGCCAGCAGCTTAGAGGCTAGCGGGAGGGCTGAGCACTCCTTC. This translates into CASSLEASGRAEHSF. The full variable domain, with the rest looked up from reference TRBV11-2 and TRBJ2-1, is EAGVAQSPRYKIIEKRQSVAFWCNPISGHATLYWYQQILGQGPKLLIQFQNNGVVDDSQLPKDRFSAERLKGVDSTLKIQPAKLEDSAVYLCASSLEASGRAEHSFGPGTRLTVL.

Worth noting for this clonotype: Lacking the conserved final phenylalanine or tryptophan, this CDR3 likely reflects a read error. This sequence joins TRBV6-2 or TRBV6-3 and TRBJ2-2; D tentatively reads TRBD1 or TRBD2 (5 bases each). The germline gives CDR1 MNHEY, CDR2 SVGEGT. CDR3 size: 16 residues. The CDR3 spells CANSRLGHRLTGELFS. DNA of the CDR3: TGTGCCAACAGTCGCCTTGGACACAGGCTAACCGGGGAACTGTTTTCT.

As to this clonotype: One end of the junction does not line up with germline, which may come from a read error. Here the CDR3 reads CASSLSRSRANVLTF. The CDR3 DNA is TGTGCCAGCAGTCTCAGTCGCTCTAGGGCCAACGTCCTGACTTTC. V and J are TRBV4-2 and TRBJ2-6; D remains unclear. CDR3 size: 15 residues. Germline V gene lookup returns CDR1 LGHNA and CDR2 YNFKEQ.

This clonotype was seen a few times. CDR3 DNA sequence: TGTGCCACCGCGACTCAGGGAGTCGCGGGGTATAGTAATCAGCCCCAGCATTTT. Its protein product is CATATQGVAGYSNQPQHF. This chain joins TRBV6-1 and TRBJ1-5; TRBD1 might be the D (5 bases). Germline CDR1 and CDR2: MNHNS and SASEGT. V shed 10 bases and J shed 4 bases, with 29 bases lying between them. There are 18 residues in the CDR3.

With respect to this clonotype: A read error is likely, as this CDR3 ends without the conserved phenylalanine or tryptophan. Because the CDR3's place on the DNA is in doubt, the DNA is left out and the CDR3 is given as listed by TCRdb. CDR3 loop: CASSLGTRTNTGEQFY. The V call is TRBV12-3 or TRBV12-4, the J call TRBJ2-2; no DNA check was done on the table's D call, TRBD1. The CDR3 region is 16 residues in length, termini included.

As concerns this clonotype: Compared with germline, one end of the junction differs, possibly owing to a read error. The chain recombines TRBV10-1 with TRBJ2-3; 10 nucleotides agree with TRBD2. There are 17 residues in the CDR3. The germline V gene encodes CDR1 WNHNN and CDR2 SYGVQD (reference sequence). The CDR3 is CVSSDRQLAGNTDTQYF. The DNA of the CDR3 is TGCGTCAGCAGTGACCGGCAACTAGCGGGAAACACAGATACGCAGTATTTT.

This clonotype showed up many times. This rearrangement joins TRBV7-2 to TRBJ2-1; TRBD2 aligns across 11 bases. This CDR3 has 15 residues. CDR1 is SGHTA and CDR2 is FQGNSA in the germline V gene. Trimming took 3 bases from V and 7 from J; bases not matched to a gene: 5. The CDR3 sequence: CASSFSSGRTNEQFF. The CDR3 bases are TGTGCCAGCAGCTTTTCTAGCGGGAGGACTAATGAGCAGTTCTTC.

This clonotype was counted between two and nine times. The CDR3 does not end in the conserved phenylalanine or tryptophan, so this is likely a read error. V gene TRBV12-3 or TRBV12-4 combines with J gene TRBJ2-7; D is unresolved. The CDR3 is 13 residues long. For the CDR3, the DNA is TGTCCAAGTCACCCGGGCGTGGGCTACGAGCAGTACCTC. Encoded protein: CPSHPGVGYEQYL.

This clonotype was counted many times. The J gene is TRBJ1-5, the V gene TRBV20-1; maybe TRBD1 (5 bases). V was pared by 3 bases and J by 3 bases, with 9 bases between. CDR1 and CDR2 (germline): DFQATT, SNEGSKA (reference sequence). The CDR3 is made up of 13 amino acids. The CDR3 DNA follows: TGCAGTGCTAGGTGGGGCCCCAATCAGCCCCAGCATTTT. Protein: CSARWGPNQPQHF.

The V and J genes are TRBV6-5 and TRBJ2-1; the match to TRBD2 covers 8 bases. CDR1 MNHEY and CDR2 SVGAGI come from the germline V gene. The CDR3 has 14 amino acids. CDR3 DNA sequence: TGTACCAACAGTTACGAACGGGAGGGCCATGAGCAGTTCTTC. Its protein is CTNSYEREGHEQFF.

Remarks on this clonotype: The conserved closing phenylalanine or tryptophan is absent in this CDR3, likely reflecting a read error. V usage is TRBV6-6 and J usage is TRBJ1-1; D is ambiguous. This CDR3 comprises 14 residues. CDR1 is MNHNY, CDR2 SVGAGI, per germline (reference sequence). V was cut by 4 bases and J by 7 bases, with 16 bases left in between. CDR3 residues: CASSSPGTDDEAFL. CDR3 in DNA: TGTGCCAGCAGTTCCCCAGGAACAGATGATGAAGCTTTCTTA.

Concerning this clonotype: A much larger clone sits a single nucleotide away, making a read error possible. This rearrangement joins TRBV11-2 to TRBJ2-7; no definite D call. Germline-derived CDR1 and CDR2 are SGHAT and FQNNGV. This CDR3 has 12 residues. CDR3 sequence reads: CVSSSQVLGQYF. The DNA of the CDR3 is TGTGTCAGCAGCTCCCAGGTTCTGGGGCAGTACTTC.

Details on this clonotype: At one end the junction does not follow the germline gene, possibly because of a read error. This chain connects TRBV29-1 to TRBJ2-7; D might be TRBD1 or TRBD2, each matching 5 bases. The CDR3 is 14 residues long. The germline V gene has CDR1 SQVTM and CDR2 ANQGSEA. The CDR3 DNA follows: TGCAGCGTTGGAGGGACGGGGTGCTCCTACGGGCAGTACTTC. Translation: CSVGGTGCSYGQYF.

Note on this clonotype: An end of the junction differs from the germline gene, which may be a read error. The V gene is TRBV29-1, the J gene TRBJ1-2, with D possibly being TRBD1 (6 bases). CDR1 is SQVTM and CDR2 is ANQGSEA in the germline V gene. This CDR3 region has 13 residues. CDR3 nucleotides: TGCAGCGTGATGGAACAGGGAAGCTATGACTACACCTTC. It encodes CSVMEQGSYDYTF.

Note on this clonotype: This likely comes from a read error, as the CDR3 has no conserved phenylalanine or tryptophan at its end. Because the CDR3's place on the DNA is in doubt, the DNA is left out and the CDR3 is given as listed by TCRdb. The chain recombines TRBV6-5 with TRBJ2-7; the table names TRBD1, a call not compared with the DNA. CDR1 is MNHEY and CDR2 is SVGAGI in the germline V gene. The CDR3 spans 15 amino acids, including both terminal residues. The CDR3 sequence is CTSSYGAGAPLEQYL.